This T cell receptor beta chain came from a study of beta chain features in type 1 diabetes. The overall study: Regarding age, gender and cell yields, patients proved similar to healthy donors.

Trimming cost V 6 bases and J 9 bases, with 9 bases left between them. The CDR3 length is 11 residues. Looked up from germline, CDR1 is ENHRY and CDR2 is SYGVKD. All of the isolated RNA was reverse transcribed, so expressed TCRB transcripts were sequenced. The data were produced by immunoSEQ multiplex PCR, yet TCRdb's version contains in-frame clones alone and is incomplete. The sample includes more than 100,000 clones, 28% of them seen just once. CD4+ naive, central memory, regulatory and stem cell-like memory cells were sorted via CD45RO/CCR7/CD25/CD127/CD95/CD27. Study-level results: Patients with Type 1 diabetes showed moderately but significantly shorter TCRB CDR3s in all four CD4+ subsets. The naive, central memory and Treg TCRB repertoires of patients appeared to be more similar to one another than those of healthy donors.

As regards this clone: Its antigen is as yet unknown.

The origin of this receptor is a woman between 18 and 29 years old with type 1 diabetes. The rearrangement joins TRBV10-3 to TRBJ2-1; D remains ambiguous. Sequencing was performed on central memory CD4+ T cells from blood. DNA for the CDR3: TGTGCCATCAGGTTAGAAAGTGAGCAGTTCTTC. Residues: CAIRLESEQFF.